This paragraph covers one T cell receptor beta chain sequence. This clonotype was seen ten or more times. It has no known antigen specificity. No clone much larger than this one lies a single base away; base qualities are absent. The cysteine opens and the phenylalanine closes a CDR3 of 14 amino acids. Here the CDR3 DNA is all that survives: 42 bases in frame from base 1. CDR1 is given as DFQATT and CDR2 as SNEGSKA, both from the germline V gene (reference sequence). The V end gives up 5 bases and the J end 2 bases, leaving 4 bases in the junction not matched to a gene. This sample was included in a study of response to subunit inactivated influenza vaccine listed by TCRdb under 2018. In terms of the full investigation: Deep quantitative profiling of the T cell receptor repertoire was used in the study to follow responses to a trivalent subunit inactivated influenza vaccine. Overall results and qualifications from the work: The authors proposed that each seasonal influenza vaccination may bring in only a limited number of new T cells.

Preparation of the library involved RT-PCR. Sequenced on an Illumina HiSeq 2500. The public reads were quality trimmed at Q25 with fastp and then assembled into clones with MiXCR by TCRdb, keeping productive beta chains. Rows matching on CDR3 protein sequence are summarized as one entry with the most common DNA and genes. Recorded for this sample are more than 550,000 distinct CDR3 sequences; over 9% of them occurred a single time. 9.5% to 11% of the sample is held by the ten biggest clonotypes. These data were also reused for a study on T cells expressing NK-cell markers. The second publication reports: TCR beta cDNA libraries were made by 5'RACE template switching that added a universal primer site and unique molecular identifiers. In sorted CD3+CD56+NKG2C+, CD3+CD56+NKG2C- and CD3+CD56-NKG2C+ T-cell subsets from eight donors, TCR beta-chain repertoires were profiled. Among the eight sequenced donors, seven were HCMV-seropositive and one was HCMV-seronegative. In several experiments an anti-gammadeltaTCR antibody was added to restrict sorting to alphabetaTCR-expressing T cells. In six donors, the dominant CD3+CD56+NKG2C+ clonotypes were among the top 10 CD8+ clonotypes and accounted for roughly 1.0-7.5% of CD8+ T cells. Those dominant clonotypes were again the most abundant among CD3+CD56-NKG2C+ cells in a few donors, at about 28.3-65%. It remained unclear whether the expanded NKG2C-expressing T cell clones were specific for HCMV antigens. The eight sequenced donors were randomly selected healthy volunteers, three men and five women. HCMV-specific IgG was detected in serum with a commercial ELISA kit to determine HCMV serostatus. Peripheral blood mononuclear cells were isolated from blood by Ficoll density gradient centrifugation. For several donors, bulk peripheral blood T-cell repertoires were additionally sequenced from unsorted PBMC. Synthesis of cDNA was primed from the TCR beta constant segment and was followed by two consecutive PCR amplification steps. Libraries were sequenced as 2 x 150 bp reads on Illumina HiSeq 2000/2500, MiSeq or NextSeq. MIGEC was used to demultiplex reads and group the reads by UMI, and MiTCR was used to assemble and quantify clonotypes. To remove erroneous sequences, TCR cDNA sequences were retained only when supported by two or more reads. Downstream repertoire analysis used the tcR package, and clonotypes were matched across fractions by CDR3 nucleotide sequence plus V segment. VDJmatch was used to annotate antigen specificity against VDJdb, with one amino acid substitution allowed in CDR3.

The sample in question was PBMCs from blood, obtained on the day of vaccination. The sequence derives from a man aged 50 or older who received an inactivated influenza vaccine. Donor details come from another sample of the same person, matched by shared clones. In this chain, TRBV20-1 is recombined with TRBJ2-5; TRBD2 lines up with 11 middle nucleotides. The DNA sequence is as follows: TGCAGTGCTTCGAGACTAGCGGGACAAGAGACCCAGTACTTC. It specifies CSASRLAGQETQYF.